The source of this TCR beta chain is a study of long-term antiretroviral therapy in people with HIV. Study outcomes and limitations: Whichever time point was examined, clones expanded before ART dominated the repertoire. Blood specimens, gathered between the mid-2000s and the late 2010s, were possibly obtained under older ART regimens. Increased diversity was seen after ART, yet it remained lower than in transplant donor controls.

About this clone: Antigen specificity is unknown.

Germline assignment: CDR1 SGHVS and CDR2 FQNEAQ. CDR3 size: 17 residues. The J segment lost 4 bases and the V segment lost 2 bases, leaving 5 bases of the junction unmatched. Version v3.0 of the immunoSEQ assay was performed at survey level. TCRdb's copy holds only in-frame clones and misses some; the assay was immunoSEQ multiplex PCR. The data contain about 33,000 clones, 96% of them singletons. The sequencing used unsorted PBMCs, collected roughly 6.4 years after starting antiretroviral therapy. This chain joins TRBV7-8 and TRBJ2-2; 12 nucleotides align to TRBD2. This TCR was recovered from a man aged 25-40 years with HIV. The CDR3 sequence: CASSLWTSGVRTGELFF. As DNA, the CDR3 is TGTGCCAGCAGCTTATGGACTAGCGGGGTTCGCACCGGGGAGCTGTTTTTT. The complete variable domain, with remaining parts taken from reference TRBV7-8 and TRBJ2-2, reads GAGVSQSPRYKVAKRGQDVALRCDPISGHVSLFWYQQALGQGPEFLTYFQNEAQLDKSGLPSDRFFAERPEGSVSTLKIQRTQQEDSAVYLCASSLWTSGVRTGELFFGEGSRLTVL.